Listed here are 17 T cell receptor beta chains from one sample, sequenced in a study of cytomegalovirus exposure and HLA in healthy donors. The PCR was carried out with 60 Vbeta primers and 13 Jbeta primers. Sequencing was performed with immunoSEQ multiplex PCR; in TCRdb, only in-frame clones are kept and a portion is missing. Of about 160,000 clones in the sample, about 76% are singletons; the top ten hold around 2.1%. Sequencing input: PBMCs. These receptors came from a female donor in good health and CMV-seronegative.

The chain recombines TRBV11-2 with TRBJ1-1; weak D call: TRBD1 (5 bases). The germline V and J ends were trimmed by 5 bases and 3 bases, with 13 bases remaining between them. Germline CDR1 reads SGHAT; CDR2 reads FQNNGV. The CDR3 is 14 amino acids. DNA of the CDR3: TGTGCCAGCAGCGCCTTTACAGGCTACACTGAAGCTTTCTTT. Encoded protein: CASSAFTGYTEAFF.

This sequence joins TRBV19 and TRBJ1-4; no clear D. CDR1 LNHDA and CDR2 SQIVND come from the germline V gene (reference sequence). V lost 3 bases and J 6 bases, leaving 14 bases between the germline ends. This CDR3 spans 15 amino acids. The CDR3 reads CASSIRGTRDEKLFF. The CDR3 coding sequence is TGTGCCAGTAGTATTCGGGGAACTAGGGATGAAAAACTGTTTTTT.

This clone was seen only a few times. V and J are TRBV6-1 and TRBJ1-2; 12 positions match TRBD1. V was clipped by 5 bases and J by 7 bases; unmatched bases: 8. The CDR3 has 15 amino acids. The V gene's germline CDR1 is MNHNS and CDR2 SASEGT. In nucleotides, the CDR3 is TGTGCCAGCAGTACTCCGGGACAGGGGGCTGCTGGCTACACCTTC. Its translation: CASSTPGQGAAGYTF.

The chain uses TRBV30 and TRBJ2-7; D unresolved. Germline V gives CDR1 GTSNPN, CDR2 SVGIG (reference sequence). Deletions cut 2 bases from V and 2 bases from J, with 10 bases between. The CDR3 is 13 amino acids. CDR3 region: CAWSTHSTYEQYF. The CDR3 DNA follows: TGTGCCTGGAGTACCCACAGTACCTACGAGCAGTACTTC.

This chain uses TRBV5-1 with TRBJ2-3; the D gene is possibly TRBD2 (5 bases). Germline CDR1 is SGHRS and CDR2 is YFSETQ. The CDR3 sequence is 16 residues long. The ends were cut back, 4 bases at V and 0 bases at J, with 15 bases in the middle. The CDR3 DNA is TGCGCCAGCAGCCTCCAAAGAGGGCCCAGCACAGATACGCAGTATTTT. Protein sequence: CASSLQRGPSTDTQYF.

The sample holds a few counts of this clone. CDR3 in DNA: TGTGCCAGCAGTGAAATAGCGGGGCGCTCCTACGAGCAGTACTTC. Translating gives CASSEIAGRSYEQYF. V gene TRBV2 combines with J gene TRBJ2-7; 8 bases align to TRBD2. Losses at the gene ends were 2 bases for V and 0 bases for J; bases not matched to a gene: 3. Germline-derived CDR1 and CDR2 are SNHLY and FYNNEI. This CDR3 region has 15 residues.

This chain connects TRBV5-1 to TRBJ2-7; D may be TRBD1 (5 bases). The CDR3 runs to 16 residues. Trimming pared 0 bases from V and 5 bases from J, leaving 18 bases between. Looked up from germline, CDR1 is SGHRS and CDR2 is YFSETQ. The CDR3 spells CASSLVGQGGPDEQYF. The CDR3 DNA is TGCGCCAGCAGCTTGGTAGGGCAGGGCGGTCCGGACGAGCAGTACTTC.

The chain is built from TRBV5-1 and TRBJ2-7, with D possibly matching TRBD1 (6 bases). Germline V CDR1 and CDR2: SGHRS, YFSETQ. The V gene lost 3 bases and the J gene lost 7 bases, with 14 bases spanning the gap. This CDR3 region has 13 residues. This CDR3 reads CASSSTGSGEQYF. CDR3 DNA: TGCGCCAGCAGCTCGACAGGATCGGGTGAGCAGTACTTC.

The chain employs TRBV6-4 and TRBJ2-1; TRBD1 matches 9 bases. Germline assignment: CDR1 MRHNA and CDR2 SNTAGT. V lost 5 bases to trimming and J lost 8 bases; unmatched junction nucleotides: 7. This CDR3 is 14 amino acids long. This CDR3 reads CASSQDRGGDEQFF. The CDR3 DNA sequence: TGTGCCAGCAGTCAGGACAGGGGAGGCGATGAGCAGTTCTTC.

This chain uses TRBV6-1 with TRBJ2-1; 7 positions agree with TRBD2. With 4 bases clipped from V and 0 bases from J, the junction kept 6 bases outside the gene matches. This CDR3 contains 16 residues. The germline CDR1 and CDR2 sequences are MNHNS and SASEGT. The CDR3 sequence: CASSGQLASSYNEQFF. DNA for the CDR3: TGTGCCAGCAGTGGCCAACTAGCGAGCTCCTACAATGAGCAGTTCTTC.

The rearrangement joins TRBV12-5 to TRBJ1-2, with 10 bases that match TRBD1. Germline trimming cut 3 bases from V and 8 bases from J; bases unmatched to any gene: 21. This CDR3 is built from 19 residues. Germline CDR1 reads LGHNT; CDR2 reads FRNRAP. This chain's CDR3 is CASGFTAGTGVNGQRGYTF. The CDR3 DNA follows: TGTGCTAGTGGTTTCACGGCCGGGACAGGGGTCAATGGGCAGAGAGGCTACACCTTC. The whole variable domain, remainder taken from reference TRBV12-5 and TRBJ1-2, is DARVTQTPRHKVTEMGQEVTMRCQPILGHNTVFWYRQTMMQGLELLAYFRNRAPLDDSGMPKDRFSAEMPDATLATLKIQPSEPRDSAVYFCASGFTAGTGVNGQRGYTFGSGTRLTVV.

J is TRBJ2-1 and V is TRBV11-2; D may be TRBD1 (6 bases). This CDR3 comprises 13 residues. V was pared by 6 bases and J by 1 base, with 7 bases between. Looked up from germline, CDR1 is SGHAT and CDR2 is FQNNGV. Here the CDR3 DNA reads TGTGCCAGCAGAAGGGGGTCCTACAATGAGCAGTTCTTC. Translation gives CASRRGSYNEQFF. The full variable domain, completed using reference TRBV11-2 and TRBJ2-1, is EAGVAQSPRYKIIEKRQSVAFWCNPISGHATLYWYQQILGQGPKLLIQFQNNGVVDDSQLPKDRFSAERLKGVDSTLKIQPAKLEDSAVYLCASRRGSYNEQFFGPGTRLTVL.

The chain employs TRBV30 and TRBJ1-1, with D uncertain. The ends were cut back, 1 base at V and 0 bases at J, with 6 bases in the middle. The CDR3 loop spans 13 amino acids. Per germline, CDR1 GTSNPN and CDR2 SVGIG (reference sequence). CDR3 sequence: CAWSETLNTEAFF. The CDR3 DNA is TGTGCCTGGAGTGAGACATTGAACACTGAAGCTTTCTTT.

The rearrangement uses TRBV5-5 and TRBJ1-1; 7 positions match TRBD1. There are 17 residues in the CDR3. V lost 0 bases to trimming and J lost 6 bases; unmatched junction nucleotides: 14. From germline, CDR1 is SGHKS and CDR2 YYEKEE (reference sequence). DNA for the CDR3: TGTGCCAGCAGCTTGGGCGGGACACAGGGGAATAAAGCTGAAGCTTTCTTT. This codes for CASSLGGTQGNKAEAFF.

This sequence joins TRBV25-1 and TRBJ1-4; TRBD1 aligns across 7 bases. Germline V lookup: CDR1 MGHDK, CDR2 SYGVNS. The V segment lost 6 bases and the J segment 8 bases; nucleotides outside the gene matches: 9. The length of the CDR3 is 14 residues. This CDR3 is CASRQTGLWEKLFF. CDR3 bases: TGTGCCAGCAGGCAGACAGGGCTGTGGGAAAAACTGTTTTTT. Supplemented by reference TRBV25-1 and TRBJ1-4, the full variable domain reads EADIYQTPRYLVIGTGKKITLECSQTMGHDKMYWYQQDPGMELHLIHYSYGVNSTEKGDLSSESTVSRIRTEHFPLTLESARPSHTSQYLCASRQTGLWEKLFFGSGTQLSVL.

The chain recombines TRBV10-2 with TRBJ1-1; 9 nucleotides align to TRBD1. Germline V gene data show CDR1 as WSHSY and CDR2 as SAAADI. This CDR3 is built from 15 residues. Trimming took 1 base from V and 4 from J; bases not matched to a gene: 4. In DNA form, the CDR3 reads TGCGCCAGCAGTGAGTGGGACAGGGCGGGCACTGAAGCTTTCTTT. It codes for CASSEWDRAGTEAFF.

The V gene is TRBV5-6, the J gene TRBJ1-2; no clear D gene. The germline V gene has CDR1 SGHDT and CDR2 YYEEEE. Trimming stripped 2 bases from V and 4 bases from J, with 15 bases between. This CDR3 is 15 amino acids long. CDR3 in amino acids: CASSLGLHGSYGYTF. The CDR3 DNA reads as TGTGCCAGCAGCTTAGGGCTCCATGGGAGCTATGGCTACACCTTC.